The rows below give T cell receptor beta chains drawn from one sample of a study of intratumoral heterogeneity in liver cancer. This table comes from immunoSEQ multiplex PCR, and its TCRdb copy is limited to in-frame clones, with some not included. The sample has tens of thousands of clones, around two thirds seen once; the top ten hold approximately 18%. The sequencing here drew on tumor-adjacent normal tissue, taken before any cancer treatment. Receptors were obtained from an older woman with hepatocellular carcinoma. Each CDR3 is given with its conserved first and last residue.

V	J	CDR3
TRBV12-3/TRBV12-4	TRBJ1-1	CASSRQAYTEAFF
TRBV5-4	TRBJ2-5	CASSSPRAGETQYF
TRBV9	TRBJ2-3	CASSTGTGGRADTQYF
TRBV25-1	TRBJ1-1	CASSEWETSEGAFF
TRBV28	TRBJ1-1	CASSSWGGNTEAFF
TRBV7-2	TRBJ2-5	CASSQQASGRRTETQYF
TRBV5-4	TRBJ2-7	CASSLVGTYEQYF
TRBV28	TRBJ1-6	CASLRDRDSPLHF
TRBV5-8	TRBJ2-5	CASSRTSGRTETQYF
TRBV10-3	TRBJ1-2	CAISETLGYTF
TRBV6-6	TRBJ1-2	CASSYSTNAGDYGYTF
TRBV6-5	TRBJ2-7	CASRDTGVISYEQYF
TRBV29-1	TRBJ1-2	CSVVAGLRYGYTF
TRBV18	TRBJ1-6	CASSSSNADSLHF
TRBV28	TRBJ2-7	CASSPDRTSYEQYF
TRBV5-1	TRBJ1-5	CASDPRGGTDTYSNQPQHF